This T cell receptor beta chain was obtained from a study of T cells in Graves' hyperthyroidism and ophthalmopathy. Amplified regions were TCR beta CDR3 sequences from RNA transcripts. With the HTBI primer set, the TCR CDR3 went through a first round of RT-PCR. TCRdb used MiXCR to reprocess the multiplex PCR reads, holding one entry per CDR3 protein. The repertoire holds 600,000 to 900,000 distinct CDR3 sequences, with 16% as singletons. This CDR3 has 13 amino acids. The V and J ends lost 8 bases and 2 bases respectively, with 10 bases between them. The V gene's germline CDR1 is MNHNS and CDR2 SASEGT.

The clonotype comes from a man between 18 and 29 years old with Graves' hyperthyroidism. Sequenced sample: blood. The chain uses TRBV6-1 and TRBJ1-5; no reliable D call. The CDR3, as DNA: TGTGCCAGCCGCCCCGTGGGCAATCAGCCCCAGCATTTT. Translated: CASRPVGNQPQHF.